This T cell receptor beta chain stems from a study of regulatory T cells in long-lasting Graves disease. Study results and limitations: Persistent disease was associated with favored TRBV28 usage and with favored use of TRBJ1-2 and TRBJ2-5. Among persistent patients, a larger number of public clonotypes were shared (approximately 3,000) than among newly diagnosed patients (around 980). Accuracy may have been reduced by the small sample size.

Germline V CDR1 and CDR2: MNHEY, SMNVEV (reference sequence). J was trimmed by 10 bases and V by 8 bases; bases with no gene match: 8. The CDR3 sequence is 13 residues long. As for this clonotype: Its antigen is unknown. One base away lies a much larger clone, so this may be a sequencing read error.

Indicated time point: persistent/refractory GD, antithyroid drugs over 5 years with positive TRAb. The TCR library was prepared using RNA isolated from PBMCs. A blood draw put about 9 milliliters of peripheral blood into EDTA tubes. Construction of TCR beta libraries relied on iRepertoire HTBI primers and on Arm-PCR targeting CDR3 regions. TCRdb redid the calling of the multiplex PCR reads with MiXCR, one entry per CDR3 protein. The repertoire holds about 430,000 distinct CDR3 sequences, under 25% seen once, with around an eighth in the top ten. Sequences were derived from peripheral blood mononuclear cells (PBMCs), sampled when the disease was refractory, from a patient treated with antithyroid drugs. This receptor was identified in a female donor with Graves disease. This chain uses TRBV27 with TRBJ2-1, with 10 bases that match TRBD2. CDR3: CASGTSVSYEQFF. CDR3 DNA: TGTGCCAGCGGGACTAGCGTGTCCTACGAGCAGTTCTTC.